This TCR beta chain was recovered during a study of cytomegalovirus exposure and HLA in healthy donors. Remarks on this clone: What it binds is not known.

CDR3 length: 15 amino acids. The V gene's germline CDR1 is MNHEY and CDR2 SMNVEV (reference sequence). V gave up 5 bases and J gave up 7 bases; unmatched junction bases: 8. PCR involved 60 Vbeta and 13 Jbeta primers. Sequencing was performed with immunoSEQ multiplex PCR; in TCRdb, only in-frame clones are kept and a portion is missing. The sample lists roughly 150,000 clones; approximately 80% were seen once. Study-wide points: TRBV6-2, TRBV6-3 and some other V segments were unresolvable in 87-base-pair reads. In a later analysis, CMV-associated beta chains were mostly HLA-associated, it appeared.

The TCR comes from a male donor in good health and CMV-seronegative. Sequencing was done on a sample of PBMCs. The rearrangement links TRBV27 to TRBJ1-6; 7 nucleotides line up with TRBD1. CDR3 bases: TGTGCCAGCAGTGCAACCCGACAGGGAAATTCACCCCTCCACTTT. Residues: CASSATRQGNSPLHF.